These 2 T cell receptor beta chains were all obtained from the same sample, sequenced in a study of control samples from healthy donors and cancer patients. Repertoires were generated with immunoSEQ multiplex PCR, while TCRdb's copy carries only in-frame clones and drops some. This sample yields 61,000 or so clones, of which roughly 90% are seen a single time; about 6.5% belongs to the top ten. Input material: PBMCs. These receptors originate from a man aged 55 to 70 with colorectal cancer.

V gene TRBV10-3 combines with J gene TRBJ1-2; D perhaps matches TRBD1 (6 bases). Germline V CDR1 and CDR2: ENHRY, SYGVKD. Trimming left V 3 bases short and J 0 bases short, with 11 bases between. CDR3 length equals 15 residues. This CDR3 reads CAISDRGTSNYGYTF. The CDR3 coding sequence is TGTGCCATCAGTGACAGGGGTACTTCTAACTATGGCTACACCTTC.

This clone was observed a few times. V gene TRBV19 combines with J gene TRBJ1-3; D gene uncertain. The CDR3 extends over 13 amino acids. CDR1 is LNHDA and CDR2 is SQIVND in the germline V gene (reference sequence). V was pared by 3 bases and J by 2 bases, with 5 bases between. The CDR3 protein is CASSIGPGNTIYF. DNA for the CDR3: TGTGCCAGTAGTATCGGACCTGGAAACACCATATATTTT. Looking up the rest from reference TRBV19 and TRBJ1-3 gives the full variable domain: DGGITQSPKYLFRKEGQNVTLSCEQNLNHDAMYWYRQDPGQGLRLIYYSQIVNDFQKGDIAEGYSVSREKKESFPLTVTSAQKNPTAFYLCASSIGPGNTIYFGEGSWLTVV.